This is a list of T cell receptor beta chains from one sample in a study of CD8 T cells in ankylosing spondylitis. TCRdb passed the 5' RACE reads through MiXCR, listing each CDR3 protein once. The sample lists around 130,000 distinct CDR3 sequences, 6% to 8.5% occurring once. The sequenced sample was blood, either unsorted or a sorted T cell fraction (not recorded which). The source of these receptors is a male donor with ankylosing spondylitis or in good health (not recorded which). Both conserved end residues are trimmed from each CDR3.

v_gene	j_gene	CDR3aa
TRBV6-2/TRBV6-3	TRBJ2-1	ASSPGLAGGYEQF
TRBV5-1	TRBJ2-7	ASGGAPGDSYEQY
TRBV12-3/TRBV12-4	TRBJ2-7	ASNIAGEGEQY
TRBV10-3	TRBJ2-7	AISESSSYEQY
TRBV7-9	TRBJ2-3	GSALAGSTDTQY
TRBV7-2	TRBJ2-1	AIDGGSGNEQF
TRBV29-1	TRBJ2-1	SVEDYGVEDNEQF
TRBV20-1	TRBJ1-3	SAPDNGNTIY
TRBV20-1	TRBJ2-5	SAPGQGETQY
TRBV27	TRBJ2-3	ASSPTTDTQY
TRBV12-3/TRBV12-4	TRBJ1-6	ASSSTGSYNSPLH
TRBV29-1	TRBJ2-7	SVEGQGGEQY
TRBV2	TRBJ1-2	ASSRPPTVYGYT
TRBV10-2	TRBJ2-5	ASSGASGRETQY
TRBV7-8	TRBJ2-7	ASSLVDRGTEQY
TRBV27	TRBJ2-1	ASSLGLVVEQF
TRBV28	TRBJ2-7	ASTGAYEQY
TRBV6-2/TRBV6-3	TRBJ2-1	ASKPTLGLAGERSYNEQF
TRBV3-1	TRBJ2-7	ASRYGGKGNEQY
TRBV7-3	TRBJ2-7	ASSPLAGLFHEQY
TRBV20-1	TRBJ2-1	SPRDSPLDEQF
TRBV6-5	TRBJ1-1	ASSYLVGQWNTEAF
TRBV9	TRBJ2-2	ASAPGRNTGELF
TRBV20-1	TRBJ2-7	SARGTSRYEQY
TRBV28	TRBJ1-5	ASKPGQGAGQPQH
TRBV18	TRBJ1-1	ASSPDMDRESTEAF
TRBV3-1	TRBJ1-1	ASSQEVGSMNTEAF
TRBV20-1	TRBJ2-5	SARDEAGVQETQY
TRBV3-2	TRBJ2-2	ASSWNTGDLNTGELF
TRBV5-4	TRBJ2-2	ASRDDRVNTGELF
TRBV29-1	TRBJ1-2	SVVGDLLYGYT
TRBV20-1	TRBJ2-1	SAPPIYNEQF
TRBV20-1	TRBJ1-2	SARDRESANYGYT
TRBV3-1	TRBJ1-2	ASSPPSANYGYT
TRBV5-1	TRBJ1-1	ASSLEGGGAGEAF
TRBV28	TRBJ2-1	ASSFWASGRTDEQF
TRBV7-9	TRBJ2-5	ASSLRTEQETQY
TRBV3-1	TRBJ2-2	ASSQEWVGRANTGELF
TRBV27	TRBJ2-1	ASSGSGPDLYNEQF
TRBV5-1	TRBJ2-3	ASSLTTSGTDTQY
TRBV5-1	TRBJ1-5	ASSGDGRSNQPQH
TRBV20-1	TRBJ2-7	SAALRAVYEQY
TRBV7-2	TRBJ1-5	ASSSGQGDQPQH
TRBV29-1	TRBJ2-5	STGLGAQTQY
TRBV3-1	TRBJ2-2	ASSSRSSGNTGELF
TRBV6-2/TRBV6-3	TRBJ2-1	ASTRGWDNEQF
TRBV24-1	TRBJ2-3	ATSDEDHTDTQY
TRBV7-8	TRBJ1-1	ASSVGGSSEAF
TRBV27	TRBJ1-2	ASSPYQGITYGYT
TRBV5-4	TRBJ2-7	ASSFSAGGITEQY